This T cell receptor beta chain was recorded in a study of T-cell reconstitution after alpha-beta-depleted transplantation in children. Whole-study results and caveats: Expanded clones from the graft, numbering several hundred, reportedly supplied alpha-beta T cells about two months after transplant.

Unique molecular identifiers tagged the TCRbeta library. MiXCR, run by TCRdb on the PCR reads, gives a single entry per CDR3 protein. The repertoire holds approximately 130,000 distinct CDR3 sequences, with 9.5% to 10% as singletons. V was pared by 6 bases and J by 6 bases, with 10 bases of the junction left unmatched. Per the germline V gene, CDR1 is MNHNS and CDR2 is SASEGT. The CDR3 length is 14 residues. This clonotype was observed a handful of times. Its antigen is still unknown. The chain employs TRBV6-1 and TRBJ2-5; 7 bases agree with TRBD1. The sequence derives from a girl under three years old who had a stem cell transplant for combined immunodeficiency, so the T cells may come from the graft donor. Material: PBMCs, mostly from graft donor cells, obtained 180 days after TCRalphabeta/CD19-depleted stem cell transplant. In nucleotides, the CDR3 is TGTGCCAGCAGAGACCACAGGGGTAGGAAGACCCAGTACTTC. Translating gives CASRDHRGRKTQYF.